This is a list of T cell receptor beta chains from one sample in a study of shared clonotypes between healthy human individuals. Using immunoSEQ multiplex PCR, the repertoire was profiled, and TCRdb retains in-frame clones only, with some absent. Seen here are hundreds of thousands of clones, 95% to 98% observed once, and the top ten hold 0.3% to 0.35%. Sequenced sample: naive CD8+ T cells sorted from blood. The receptors originated from a man aged 30-40 years in good health. CDR3s include the opening cysteine and the closing phenylalanine or tryptophan. Fields, in order: D gene, V gene, CDR3 length, J gene, clone size, CDR3 DNA, CDR3 protein. D genes are given only for firm matches. Clone size, where shown, is once, few, many, or a class for clones that have expanded.

TRBD2	TRBV5-1	16	TRBJ2-7	-	TGCGCCAGCAGCTTCACCGCCGGGACTAGCGACTACGAGCAGTACTTC	CASSFTAGTSDYEQYF
TRBD2	TRBV7-9	15	TRBJ2-3	-	TGTGCCAGCAGCTTGCAAAGCGGGATCTCAGATACGCAGTATTTT	CASSLQSGISDTQYF
-	TRBV7-8	18	TRBJ1-5	-	TGTGCCAGCAGCCCTGTGCGCCCGACAGACTATAGCAATCAGCCCCAGCATTTT	CASSPVRPTDYSNQPQHF
-	TRBV5-1	14	TRBJ2-7	once	TGCGCCAGCAGCTTGGGGGCCCATTCGTACGAGCAGTACTTC	CASSLGAHSYEQYF
TRBD1	TRBV25-1	15	TRBJ2-7	once	TGTGCCAGCAGTGGGGAAGGACAGGGGGCCTACGAGCAGTACTTC	CASSGEGQGAYEQYF
-	TRBV11-2	15	TRBJ2-6	-	TGTGCCAGCAGCTTAGTACCGTCTGGGGCCAACGTCCTGACTTTC	CASSLVPSGANVLTF
TRBD2	TRBV10-3	14	TRBJ2-7	-	TGTGCCATCAGTGTAGGCAGGGAGGGCTACGAGCAGTACTTC	CAISVGREGYEQYF
TRBD2	TRBV12-5	19	TRBJ2-1	-	TGTGCTAGTGGCCGACGCGGGACTAGCGGTCACGACTCCTACAATGAGCAGTTCTTC	CASGRRGTSGHDSYNEQFF
-	TRBV11-2	15	TRBJ1-1	-	TGTGCCAGCAGCCCACCAGGGCTTCTGCACACTGAAGCTTTCTTT	CASSPPGLLHTEAFF
-	TRBV28	13	TRBJ1-1	-	TGTGCCAGCAGTTACCCAATGGGCACTGAAGCTTTCTTT	CASSYPMGTEAFF
TRBD2	TRBV27	13	TRBJ2-7	once	TGTGCCAGCAAGCGGGGCGAGGGATACGAGCAGTACTTC	CASKRGEGYEQYF
-	TRBV5-4	13	TRBJ2-1	-	TGTGCCAGCAGCCATAGCTCCTACAATGAGCAGTTCTTC	CASSHSSYNEQFF
-	TRBV2	15	TRBJ2-1	-	TGTGCCAGCAGTCCCGAGGGGAACTCCTACAATGAGCAGTTCTTC	CASSPEGNSYNEQFF
-	TRBV7-9	14	TRBJ2-7	-	TGTGCCAGCAGCTTAGTTCCCATCTCCTACGAGCAGTACTTC	CASSLVPISYEQYF
-	TRBV4-1	14	TRBJ2-2	-	TGCGCCAGCAGCCGGGTAGTGGACACCGAGGAGCTGTTTTTT	CASSRVVDTEELFF
-	TRBV5-4	16	TRBJ1-1	-	TGTGCCAGCAGCGCAGAAATTCTGGGGCGGAACACTGAAGCTTTCTTT	CASSAEILGRNTEAFF
TRBD1	TRBV5-1	15	TRBJ2-7	-	TGCGCCAGCAGGCCGGAACAGGGGATATTCAACGAGCAGTACTTC	CASRPEQGIFNEQYF
TRBD2	TRBV29-1	14	TRBJ2-7	-	TGCAGCGGCAAACTAGCGGGTCCCTCCTACGAGCAGTACTTC	CSGKLAGPSYEQYF
TRBD2	TRBV7-9	14	TRBJ2-7	-	TGTGCCAGCAGCTCAAGACTAGCTCTTCACGAGCAGTACTTC	CASSSRLALHEQYF
TRBD1	TRBV6-1	12	TRBJ1-2	-	TGTGCCACCCAGGGGGCGGGGTATGGCTACACCTTC	CATQGAGYGYTF
TRBD2	TRBV7-2	14	TRBJ2-7	-	TGTGCCAGCAGCTTCGCTAGCGGCTCCTACGAGCAGTACTTC	CASSFASGSYEQYF
TRBD2	TRBV7-2	20	TRBJ2-3	-	TGTGCCAGCAGCTTAGCTCTATTAGCGGGCACCTCAATGGGAGCAGATACGCAGTATTTT	CASSLALLAGTSMGADTQYF
-	TRBV27	11	TRBJ2-7	-	TGTGCCAGCAGACGCGGCTACGAGCAGTACTTC	CASRRGYEQYF
TRBD2	TRBV7-2	15	TRBJ2-3	-	TGTGCCAGCAGACGGACTAGCGGGGCACAAGATACGCAGTATTTT	CASRRTSGAQDTQYF
TRBD2	TRBV28	17	TRBJ2-3	-	TGTGCCAGCAGTTTTCCCGTCACGGGGGGAAACACAGATACGCAGTATTTT	CASSFPVTGGNTDTQYF
-	TRBV27	11	TRBJ2-1	-	TGTGCCAGCAGTTTCGGGGGTGAGCAGTTCTTC	CASSFGGEQFF
-	TRBV11-2	16	TRBJ2-7	-	TGTGCCAGCAGCTTAGATCCTCCAGGGAGCGGCTACGAGCAGTACTTC	CASSLDPPGSGYEQYF
TRBD2	TRBV5-1	16	TRBJ2-7	-	TGCGCCAGCAGCTTGGGGGGACTAGCGGGAGTTTACGAGCAGTACTTC	CASSLGGLAGVYEQYF
TRBD2	TRBV6-6	15	TRBJ2-1	-	TGTGCCAGCAGTCCCCAGCGGGAGGGAAACAATGAGCAGTTCTTC	CASSPQREGNNEQFF
TRBD1	TRBV10-2	14	TRBJ2-1	-	TGCGCCAGCAGTGAAAAACAGGGGGCCGGGGAGCAGTTCTTC	CASSEKQGAGEQFF
TRBD2	TRBV4-1	14	TRBJ2-1	-	TGCGCCAGCAGCCAAAGGGGAGCGGGAGATGAGCAGTTCTTC	CASSQRGAGDEQFF
-	TRBV29-1	17	TRBJ2-1	-	TGCAGCGTTGAAGGACGTAAACAGAGCAGCTCCTACAATGAGCAGTTCTTC	CSVEGRKQSSSYNEQFF
-	TRBV6-1	14	TRBJ2-7	-	TGTGCCAGCAGCGGTGGACAGCACACCTACGAGCAGTACTTC	CASSGGQHTYEQYF
-	TRBV15	16	TRBJ2-3	-	TGTGCCACCAGGAATCCGACTAGTCCTGCCCCAGATACGCAGTATTTT	CATRNPTSPAPDTQYF
-	TRBV13	18	TRBJ2-1	-	TGTGCCAGCAGCTTAGAGGGCCGGCACGCGAGCTCCTACAATGAGCAGTTCTTC	CASSLEGRHASSYNEQFF
TRBD1	TRBV11-2	16	TRBJ2-3	-	TGTGCCAGCAGCTTAGGCAGGACAGGTTTCACAGATACGCAGTATTTT	CASSLGRTGFTDTQYF
TRBD2	TRBV14	15	TRBJ2-3	-	TGTGCCAGCAGCCAAGATAGCGGGATCACAGATACGCAGTATTTT	CASSQDSGITDTQYF
-	TRBV27	15	TRBJ1-5	-	TGTGCCAGCAGTTTATGGGGTGGAGGCAATCAGCCCCAGCATTTT	CASSLWGGGNQPQHF
-	TRBV7-9	13	TRBJ2-7	-	TGTGCCAGCAGCTTAGCACACCCCTACGAGCAGTACTTC	CASSLAHPYEQYF
TRBD1	TRBV27	13	TRBJ2-5	-	TGTGCCAGCCGACAGGGCCCCCGGGAGACCCAGTACTTC	CASRQGPRETQYF
-	TRBV6-1	14	TRBJ2-7	-	TGTGCCAGCAGGGGAAGGGACGGACCCTACGAGCAGTACTTC	CASRGRDGPYEQYF
TRBD2	TRBV7-8	16	TRBJ2-1	once	TGTGCCAGCAGCCCACCTTTTAGCGGGAGCCCCAATGAGCAGTTCTTC	CASSPPFSGSPNEQFF
-	TRBV5-1	15	TRBJ2-5	-	TGCGCCAGCAGCCCGGGACCCGGGGCTGGGGAGACCCAGTACTTC	CASSPGPGAGETQYF
-	TRBV9	14	TRBJ1-1	-	TGTGCCAGCAGCGTAGCTCGGAGAGGAACTGAAGCTTTCTTT	CASSVARRGTEAFF
-	TRBV20-1	11	TRBJ1-1	-	TGCAGTGCTAGGGTTAACACTGAAGCTTTCTTT	CSARVNTEAFF
TRBD1	TRBV19	15	TRBJ2-7	-	TGTGCCAGTAGTACCCACTTGGGACAGGGTTACGAGCAGTACTTC	CASSTHLGQGYEQYF
-	TRBV7-6	14	TRBJ2-5	-	TGTGCCAGCAGCCCGGCACCCATAGAAGAGACCCAGTACTTC	CASSPAPIEETQYF
-	TRBV7-9	14	TRBJ1-3	-	TGTGCCAGCAGTCTGTCGGTCTCTGGAAACACCATATATTTT	CASSLSVSGNTIYF
-	TRBV9	14	TRBJ2-1	-	TGTGCCAGCAGCGTAGAAGGGGCTAGGGATGAGCAGTTCTTC	CASSVEGARDEQFF
-	TRBV7-2	13	TRBJ2-7	-	TGTGCCAGCAGCCTGGGACCCCTCTACGAGCAGTACTTC	CASSLGPLYEQYF
-	TRBV11-2	14	TRBJ2-2	-	TGTGCCAGCAGCTGGAGGGGCCGGCCCGGGGAGCTGTTTTTT	CASSWRGRPGELFF
TRBD1	TRBV18	16	TRBJ2-1	-	TGTGCCAGCTCACTCGATGGGACAGGGGCTTACAATGAGCAGTTCTTC	CASSLDGTGAYNEQFF
TRBD2	TRBV27	14	TRBJ2-1	-	TGTGCCAGCACCTGGACTAGCGGGAGGAATGAGCAGTTCTTC	CASTWTSGRNEQFF
-	TRBV4-1	15	TRBJ1-3	-	TGCGCCAGCAGCCAAGATAGGGTCAGTGGAAACACCATATATTTT	CASSQDRVSGNTIYF
-	TRBV27	13	TRBJ2-6	-	TGTGCCAGCAGTTTGTCTGGGGCCAACGTCCTGACTTTC	CASSLSGANVLTF
-	TRBV1	15	TRBJ2-7	-	TGCCCTTCCCCTGGGAGGGATTATACTTTGGACGAGCAGTACTTC	CPSPGRDYTLDEQYF
TRBD2	TRBV7-6	14	TRBJ2-7	-	TGTGCCAGCAGCTTAGAAGCGGGACCCTACGAGCAGTACTTC	CASSLEAGPYEQYF